This passage covers 8 T cell receptor beta chains from one sample sequenced in a study of OX40 agonist ivuxolimab in advanced cancers. Clones were read by immunoSEQ multiplex PCR, and TCRdb kept only the in-frame ones, dropping some. The table lists over 55,000 clones, 85% to 90% of them singletons. The material sequenced was CD4+ or CD8+ T cells sorted from blood, taken in a trial of the OX40 agonist ivuxolimab. These receptors were collected from an adult with an advanced solid tumor such as melanoma, head and neck, liver or kidney cancer.

V is TRBV28 and J is TRBJ1-5; no clear D gene. The V gene lost 3 bases and the J gene lost 6 bases, with 12 bases spanning the gap. The CDR3 loop spans 14 amino acids. Germline values: CDR1 MDHEN, CDR2 SYDVKM. The CDR3 sequence: CASSLSGWGQPQHF. CDR3 DNA sequence: TGTGCCAGCAGTTTGTCGGGTTGGGGTCAGCCCCAGCATTTT.

This clone has only one observation. J is TRBJ2-3 and V is TRBV21-1. TRBV21-1 constitutes a pseudogene. The CDR3 extends over 12 amino acids. CDR3 DNA sequence: TGTGCCAGCAGCAAAGAGGGGAGTACGCAGTATTTT. Its translation: CASSKEGSTQYF.

This rearrangement joins TRBV12-5 to TRBJ1-1; 7 bases align to TRBD1. CDR1 is LGHNT, CDR2 FRNRAP, per germline. The junction had 4 bases not matched to a gene; V was cut back by 3 bases and J by 3 bases. The CDR3 is 14 residues long. Written as DNA, the CDR3 is TGTGCTAGTGGTTTTGGGGACAGAGACACTGAAGCTTTCTTT. This translates into CASGFGDRDTEAFF.

The V call is TRBV7-2, the J call TRBJ2-1; D ambiguous. Trimming left V 5 bases short and J 8 bases short, with 7 bases between. Germline loops: CDR1 SGHTA, CDR2 FQGNSA. The CDR3 length is 11 residues. CDR3 DNA: TGTGCCAGCAGCACCCACTATGAGCAGTTCTTC. Translated, it gives CASSTHYEQFF. Complete variable domain (other parts from reference TRBV7-2 and TRBJ2-1): GAGVSQSPSNKVTEKGKDVELRCDPISGHTALYWYRQSLGQGLEFLIYFQGNSAPDKSGLPSDRFSAERTGGSVSTLTIQRTQQEDSAVYLCASSTHYEQFFGPGTRLTVL.

This clone was observed a few times. The chain recombines TRBV14 with TRBJ2-1; D is unresolved. V dropped 4 bases and J dropped 3 bases, with 1 base sitting between them. CDR1 and CDR2 (germline): SGHDN, FVKESK. The CDR3 contains 11 residues. CDR3 in amino acids: CASSLYNEQFF. In DNA form, the CDR3 reads TGTGCCAGCAGCCTCTACAATGAGCAGTTCTTC.

This chain joins TRBV5-4 and TRBJ2-5, with 8 bases matching TRBD1. The trim removed 4 bases at V and 2 bases at J, leaving 10 bases unmatched. Germline V gene sequence: CDR1 SGHNT, CDR2 YYREEE (reference sequence). The CDR3 spans 16 residues. CDR3 region: CASSVQGGFRQETQYF. CDR3 DNA sequence: TGTGCCAGCAGCGTACAGGGGGGATTTCGGCAAGAGACCCAGTACTTC.

The rearrangement links TRBV7-9 to TRBJ1-2, with unresolved D. Germline lookup yields CDR1 SEHNR and CDR2 FQNEAQ (reference sequence). V was trimmed by 1 base and J by 5 bases, leaving 11 bases between them. The CDR3 sequence is 14 residues long. The CDR3 region has the DNA TGTGCCAGCAGCTTAGGCGACTTTCCTTATGGCTACACCTTC. Amino acid sequence: CASSLGDFPYGYTF.

The V and J genes are TRBV10-1 and TRBJ2-1; 9 bases match TRBD1. The CDR3 contains 19 residues. Germline CDR1 WNHNN, CDR2 SYGVQD (reference sequence). V trimming: 3 bases; J trimming: 6 bases; junction bases outside the gene matches: 18. CDR3 residues: CASSELKGQGGMKGNEQFF. In DNA form, the CDR3 reads TGCGCCAGCAGTGAACTTAAGGGACAGGGAGGTATGAAGGGCAATGAGCAGTTCTTC.